This TCR beta chain was profiled in a study of blood T cells in healthy people across ages. Study-wide points: Naive CD4+ cell counts and diversity both ran higher in long-lived than in aged donors.

V trimming: 6 bases; J trimming: 4 bases; junction bases outside the gene matches: 11. Germline CDR1 is MDHEN and CDR2 is SYDVKM. The CDR3 covers 15 residues. A J-beta primer mix and a sample-barcoded 5' primer were used in a second PCR of about 7 to 12 cycles. Every individual sample yielded 3 million or more paired-end reads (each containing CDR3). Each CDR3 protein is one row after TCRdb ran MiXCR on the 5' RACE reads. The table records 790,000 or so distinct CDR3 sequences, roughly three fifths of them present only once. This clonotype was seen a single time. The antigen remains unidentified. Input material: blood. The V call is TRBV28, the J call TRBJ2-5; TRBD1 aligns across 7 bases. The sequence was collected from a man aged 35-49 years in good health. The CDR3 DNA sequence: TGTGCCAGCAGCACCCCAGGGGGTGGGGGAGAGACCCAGTACTTC. Amino acid sequence: CASSTPGGGGETQYF.